One sample yielded the 30 T cell receptor beta chains listed below, sequenced in a study of Graves' ophthalmopathy and Graves' hyperthyroidism. RNA transcripts were the source from which TCR beta CDR3 regions were amplified. The first round was an RT-PCR with HTBI primers, and the second round was a multiplex PCR. Each CDR3 protein gets one entry after TCRdb re-called the multiplex PCR reads with MiXCR. The sample lists hundreds of thousands of distinct CDR3 sequences, 20% to 25% occurring once. Sequenced: peripheral blood. The receptors derive from a woman in her forties or fifties with Graves' ophthalmopathy.

The rearrangement uses TRBV3-1 and TRBJ1-2; D is uncertain. Germline V gene sequence: CDR1 LGHDT, CDR2 YNNKEL (reference sequence). V dropped 3 bases and J dropped 2 bases, with 13 bases sitting between them. The CDR3 is 15 residues long. The CDR3 coding sequence is TGTGCCAGCAGCCACTACACCGAAAAAAACTATGGCTACACCTTC. Encoded protein: CASSHYTEKNYGYTF.

This clonotype has a single count. The rearrangement links TRBV11-2 to TRBJ1-1; D is unclear. Trimming removed 1 base at V and 4 bases at J, with 10 bases between. This CDR3 comprises 14 residues. The germline CDR1 and CDR2 sequences are SGHAT and FQNNGV. CDR3 loop: CASSLGSAGTEAFF. The CDR3, as DNA: TGTGCCAGCAGCTTAGGCTCTGCCGGCACTGAAGCTTTCTTT.

This clonotype was counted at least ten times. This chain uses TRBV27 with TRBJ1-1; D not certain. This CDR3 has 11 amino acids. Germline-derived CDR1 and CDR2 are MNHEY and SMNVEV (reference sequence). Trimming removed 4 bases from V and 4 bases from J, with 4 bases in between. DNA for the CDR3: TGTGCCAGCAGTTCCAGCACTGAAGCTTTCTTT. Translation gives CASSSSTEAFF.

This clonotype came up many times. CDR3 nucleotide sequence: TGTGCCAGCAGTTTATACGGCGCCGCGGCACAAGGCTATAGCAATCAGCCCCAGCATTTT. Amino acids: CASSLYGAAAQGYSNQPQHF. The chain joins TRBV27 to TRBJ1-5; D gene ambiguous. From germline, CDR1 is MNHEY and CDR2 SMNVEV (reference sequence). Deletions cut 1 base from V and 0 bases from J, with 22 bases between. This CDR3 contains 20 residues.

A few counts support this clonotype. The chain carries TRBV7-8 and TRBJ2-7, with 8 bases matching TRBD1. The CDR3 spans 14 residues. The V and J ends lost 5 bases and 2 bases, in that order; junction bases with no gene match: 5. The germline V gene encodes CDR1 SGHVS and CDR2 FQNEAQ. The CDR3 here is CASSMDRAAYEQYF. In DNA form, the CDR3 reads TGTGCCAGCAGCATGGACAGGGCCGCCTACGAGCAGTACTTC.

The chain links TRBV30 to TRBJ1-5; the D is unclear. Looked up from germline, CDR1 is GTSNPN and CDR2 is SVGIG (reference sequence). The V end was cut by 1 base, the J end by 0 bases, with 4 bases between. This CDR3 region has 13 residues. The CDR3 protein is CAWSDSSNQPQHF. The CDR3 DNA reads TGTGCCTGGAGTGATTCTAGCAATCAGCCCCAGCATTTT.

The table lists this clonotype with many counts. The chain uses TRBV11-2 and TRBJ1-3; tentatively, D is TRBD1 (5 bases). The V gene's germline CDR1 is SGHAT and CDR2 FQNNGV. The CDR3 contains 18 residues. Trimming took 5 bases from V and 7 from J, leaving 27 bases between them. The CDR3 bases are TGTGCCAGCAGCAAAGAGGAGGGGAATCGTCTCCGGAGTAACACCATATATTTT. Its protein product is CASSKEEGNRLRSNTIYF.

Regarding this clonotype: No DNA is shown, since the ends of the CDR3 on it are uncertain; the CDR3 is the one TCRdb lists. The chain links TRBV28 to TRBJ1-3. Germline V lookup: CDR1 MDHEN, CDR2 SYDVKM. Ends included, the CDR3 has 15 residues. CDR3 protein: CASSVLVGVGNTISF.

This clonotype was observed a handful of times. The chain has TRBV6-5 and TRBJ2-7; maybe TRBD1 (6 bases). With 2 bases removed from V and 4 bases from J, the gap between germline ends came to 12 bases. The CDR3 runs to 14 residues. Germline V gene lookup returns CDR1 MNHEY and CDR2 SVGAGI. Written as DNA, the CDR3 is TGTGCCAGCAGTTACACGACAGGCGATTACGAGCAGTACTTC. It yields the protein CASSYTTGDYEQYF.

This clonotype came up a few times. The V call is TRBV28, the J call TRBJ2-5; 13 positions match TRBD2. Germline CDR1 reads MDHEN; CDR2 reads SYDVKM. V shed 5 bases, J shed 0 bases, and the junction held 6 bases outside the gene matches. The CDR3 loop spans 17 amino acids. The CDR3, as DNA: TGTGCCAGCAGTGGACACGGACTAGCGGGAGACCAAGAGACCCAGTACTTC. Its translation is CASSGHGLAGDQETQYF. The whole variable domain, filled in from reference TRBV28 and TRBJ2-5, reads DVKVTQSSRYLVKRTGEKVFLECVQDMDHENMFWYRQDPGLGLRLIYFSYDVKMKEKGDIPEGYSVSREKKERFSLILESASTNQTSMYLCASSGHGLAGDQETQYFGPGTRLLVL.

This clonotype was found a few times. The CDR3 loop is CASSWELRSEQYF. Here the CDR3 DNA reads TGTGCCAGCAGTTGGGAACTGCGCTCCGAGCAGTACTTC. V usage is TRBV12-3 or TRBV12-4 and J usage is TRBJ2-7; no clear D gene. Deletions cut 4 bases from V and 6 bases from J, with 13 bases between. This CDR3 region has 13 residues.

In its sample, this clonotype was seen many times. The DNA for the CDR3 is TGTGCCAGCAGCTTACGGACGGAGGCTTCTAACTATGGCTACACCTTC. It codes for CASSLRTEASNYGYTF. The V gene is TRBV11-2, the J gene TRBJ1-2, with D uncertain. The length of the CDR3 is 16 residues. Per germline, CDR1 SGHAT and CDR2 FQNNGV. Trimming pared 2 bases from V and 0 bases from J, leaving 13 bases between. Variable domain in full (rest from reference TRBV11-2 and TRBJ1-2): EAGVAQSPRYKIIEKRQSVAFWCNPISGHATLYWYQQILGQGPKLLIQFQNNGVVDDSQLPKDRFSAERLKGVDSTLKIQPAKLEDSAVYLCASSLRTEASNYGYTFGSGTRLTVV.

This clonotype was counted ten times or more. The chain is built from TRBV14 and TRBJ1-1; maybe TRBD1 (5 bases). This CDR3 has 13 residues. Germline V gene sequence: CDR1 SGHDN, CDR2 FVKESK. The V end was cut by 7 bases, the J end by 5 bases, with 14 bases between. The CDR3 reads CASTLQEGTEAFF. The CDR3 nucleotides are TGTGCCAGCACCCTACAGGAGGGGACTGAAGCTTTCTTT.

In its sample, this clonotype was seen many times. The V gene is TRBV12-3 or TRBV12-4, the J gene TRBJ2-1, with TRBD2 matching over 14 bases. This CDR3 contains 15 residues. J lost 9 bases, V lost 7 bases, and 8 bases had no gene match. CDR3 DNA sequence: TGTGCCAGCAAGCTACCGGGACTAGCGGGAGTTGAGCAGTTCTTC. Residues: CASKLPGLAGVEQFF.

In its sample, this clonotype was seen a few times. A much more abundant neighbour one base away suggests this may be a read error. The chain carries TRBV6-1 and TRBJ2-2; unclear D gene. Deletions cut 7 bases from V and 5 bases from J, with 11 bases between. The CDR3 sequence is 13 residues long. The germline CDR1 and CDR2 sequences are MNHNS and SASEGT. The CDR3 DNA reads as TGTGCCAGCACCAGAGGATGGACCGGGGAGCTGTTTTTT. Translated: CASTRGWTGELFF.

This clonotype was recorded only once. The J gene is TRBJ1-2, the V gene TRBV5-1; D unclear. The germline V gene encodes CDR1 SGHRS and CDR2 YFSETQ. V was cut by 7 bases and J by 4 bases, with 11 bases left in between. There are 12 residues in the CDR3. CDR3 sequence (DNA): TGCGCCAGCGCCCGGGAACGCTATGGCTACACCTTC. This sequence encodes CASARERYGYTF.

This clonotype was seen ten or more times. This sequence joins TRBV27 and TRBJ2-6; D uncertain. The V end was cut by 4 bases, the J end by 0 bases, with 4 bases between. Germline V CDR1 and CDR2: MNHEY, SMNVEV (reference sequence). The CDR3 totals 14 residues. Written as DNA, the CDR3 is TGTGCCAGCAGTTCCGTCTCTGGGGCCAACGTCCTGACTTTC. Protein sequence: CASSSVSGANVLTF.

This clonotype has ten or more counts. V and J are TRBV12-3 or TRBV12-4 and TRBJ1-2; no reliable D call. V lost 2 bases, J lost 5 bases, and 9 bases lay in between. The CDR3 runs to 13 residues. CDR3 DNA: TGTGCCAGCAGTTTAATACGGACGTATGGCTACACCTTC. Amino acids: CASSLIRTYGYTF.

This clonotype was detected many times. This sequence joins TRBV2 and TRBJ1-1; D call uncertain. The CDR3 spans 13 residues. Germline V gene lookup returns CDR1 SNHLY and CDR2 FYNNEI. Between the trimmed V and J ends, which lost 3 bases and 4 bases, there was a span of 9 bases. The CDR3 DNA reads TGTGCCAGCAGTGAGAAGTGGGGCACTGAAGCTTTCTTT. Protein sequence: CASSEKWGTEAFF.

This chain connects TRBV19 to TRBJ2-3; 8 bases are shared with TRBD2. After removal of 5 bases from V and 1 base from J, the junction contained 5 bases not matched to a gene. The CDR3 length is 15 residues. CDR1 and CDR2 from the germline V gene are LNHDA and SQIVND (reference sequence). The CDR3 sequence is CASSPGRVGTDTQYF. The CDR3 DNA follows: TGTGCCAGTAGTCCCGGGAGGGTAGGCACAGATACGCAGTATTTT.

The chain links TRBV7-8 to TRBJ2-1; 11 bases are shared with TRBD2. V trimming: 4 bases; J trimming: 5 bases; junction bases outside the gene matches: 4. Germline V gene lookup returns CDR1 SGHVS and CDR2 FQNEAQ. The CDR3 is 15 residues long. The CDR3 sequence is CASSSLAGGNNEQFF. In DNA form, the CDR3 reads TGTGCCAGCAGCTCGCTAGCGGGGGGAAACAATGAGCAGTTCTTC. Full variable domain (missing parts from reference TRBV7-8 and TRBJ2-1): GAGVSQSPRYKVAKRGQDVALRCDPISGHVSLFWYQQALGQGPEFLTYFQNEAQLDKSGLPSDRFFAERPEGSVSTLKIQRTQQEDSAVYLCASSSLAGGNNEQFFGPGTRLTVL.

The chain links TRBV29-1 to TRBJ2-5; D not resolved. The germline V gene encodes CDR1 SQVTM and CDR2 ANQGSEA. V was shortened by 4 bases and J by 5 bases, with 5 bases between the two germline ends. This CDR3 has 10 amino acids. DNA for the CDR3: TGCAGCGTTGGGTTTGAGACCCAGTACTTC. The encoded protein is CSVGFETQYF.

The CDR3 DNA sequence: TGTGCCAGCAGTCGACCGATGGCGCCGGACACTGAAGCTTTCTTT. It specifies CASSRPMAPDTEAFF. This chain links TRBV12-3 or TRBV12-4 with TRBJ1-1; no firm D call. The CDR3 covers 15 residues. V was pared by 5 bases and J by 3 bases, with 16 bases between.

This clonotype has at least ten counts. The CDR3 is CASSLSDRNSPLHF. The CDR3 DNA reads TGTGCCAGCAGCTTAAGTGACCGTAATTCACCCCTCCACTTT. The V and J genes are TRBV11-2 and TRBJ1-6, with D unclear. CDR3 size: 14 residues. Germline V gene lookup returns CDR1 SGHAT and CDR2 FQNNGV. The V gene lost 2 bases and the J gene lost 6 bases, with 8 bases spanning the gap.

This clonotype was counted at least ten times. J is TRBJ2-5 and V is TRBV19, with TRBD2 identical over 8 bases. In germline, CDR1 is LNHDA, CDR2 SQIVND (reference sequence). CDR3 length: 14 residues. V was clipped by 6 bases and J by 5 bases; unmatched bases: 8. CDR3 region: CASRPGLGGETQYF. CDR3 DNA sequence: TGTGCCAGTAGACCGGGACTAGGGGGTGAGACCCAGTACTTC. Full variable domain (outside the CDR3, taken from reference TRBV19 and TRBJ2-5): DGGITQSPKYLFRKEGQNVTLSCEQNLNHDAMYWYRQDPGQGLRLIYYSQIVNDFQKGDIAEGYSVSREKKESFPLTVTSAQKNPTAFYLCASRPGLGGETQYFGPGTRLLVL.

This clonotype was seen repeatedly, ten times or more. J is TRBJ1-2 and V is TRBV25-1, with no clear D. This CDR3 has 13 amino acids. The germline gives CDR1 MGHDK, CDR2 SYGVNS. The V and J ends lost 3 bases and 1 base respectively, with 6 bases between them. CDR3 sequence: CASSDRFNYGYTF. The CDR3, as DNA: TGTGCCAGCAGTGACAGGTTTAACTATGGCTACACCTTC.

This clonotype has a handful of counts. V and J are TRBV5-1 and TRBJ2-2; D remains ambiguous. CDR1 and CDR2 (germline): SGHRS, YFSETQ. V was cut by 2 bases and J by 6 bases, with 8 bases left in between. The CDR3 extends over 13 amino acids. CDR3 protein: CASSFIPAGELFF. CDR3 nucleotide sequence: TGCGCCAGCAGCTTTATTCCCGCCGGGGAGCTGTTTTTT.

This clonotype was recorded at least ten times. The V call is TRBV6-1, the J call TRBJ2-7; D may correspond to TRBD1 or TRBD2 (5 bases each). The CDR3 runs to 14 residues. Trimming shortened V by 1 base and J by 0 bases, and 7 bases separated the two germline ends. Germline V gene data show CDR1 as MNHNS and CDR2 as SASEGT. This chain's CDR3 is CASSEGGGSYEQYF. In DNA, the CDR3 is TGTGCCAGCAGTGAAGGTGGGGGCTCCTACGAGCAGTACTTC.

This clonotype has more than one count but fewer than ten. This CDR3 is CASSYKRARTGPPRAFF. The CDR3 DNA follows: TGTGCCAGCAGTTATAAAAGAGCCCGGACAGGGCCTCCAAGAGCTTTCTTT. The genes are TRBV3-1 and TRBJ1-1; 8 bases fit TRBD1. The V segment lost 6 bases and the J segment 10 bases; nucleotides outside the gene matches: 22. Germline V gene lookup returns CDR1 LGHDT and CDR2 YNNKEL (reference sequence). The CDR3 loop spans 17 amino acids.

V is TRBV5-1 and J is TRBJ2-5, with unresolved D. V was trimmed by 3 bases and J by 4 bases, leaving 10 bases between them. The CDR3 length is 13 residues. Germline V gives CDR1 SGHRS, CDR2 YFSETQ. The chain's CDR3 is CASSSPRLETQYF. CDR3 in DNA: TGCGCCAGCAGCTCCCCGCGCCTAGAGACCCAGTACTTC. Filled out from reference TRBV5-1 and TRBJ2-5, the complete variable domain reads KAGVTQTPRYLIKTRGQQVTLSCSPISGHRSVSWYQQTPGQGLQFLFEYFSETQRNKGNFPGRFSGRQFSNSRSEMNVSTLELGDSALYLCASSSPRLETQYFGPGTRLLVL.